Shown below are 6 T cell receptor beta chains from a single sample sequenced in a study of neurological immune-mediated disorders. TCRdb re-called the 5' RACE reads with MiXCR, one entry per CDR3 protein. The sample has 77,000 or so distinct CDR3 sequences, roughly 9.5% seen once. Sequencing was carried out using PBMCs. These receptors were collected from a man in his fifties or sixties in good health.

This clonotype was counted many times. The V call is TRBV3-1, the J call TRBJ2-3; no clear D gene. The CDR3 is 16 residues long. CDR1 LGHDT and CDR2 YNNKEL come from the germline V gene (reference sequence). Trimming removed 4 bases at V and 2 bases at J, with 16 bases between. The CDR3 DNA follows: TGTGCCAGCAGCCGCCTAAGGGCTTTCTACACAGATACGCAGTATTTT. Translating it yields CASSRLRAFYTDTQYF.

There are many counts of this clonotype. The gene calls are TRBV19 and TRBJ2-7; a possible D gene is TRBD1 (6 bases). CDR1 is LNHDA and CDR2 is SQIVND in the germline V gene (reference sequence). V lost 5 bases, J lost 2 bases, and 13 bases lay in between. This CDR3 is 14 amino acids long. CDR3: CASSSGTSPYEQYF. DNA for the CDR3: TGTGCCAGTAGTTCCGGGACATCTCCCTACGAGCAGTACTTC.

This clonotype was counted many times. The chain joins TRBV20-1 to TRBJ2-6, with D perhaps being TRBD1 or TRBD2 (5 bases each). The V gene lost 3 bases and the J gene lost 1 base, with 16 bases spanning the gap. This CDR3 has 17 residues. In germline, CDR1 is DFQATT, CDR2 SNEGSKA (reference sequence). Here the CDR3 DNA reads TGCAGTGCTAGTTTGGGGGATCACCTGTCTGGGGCCAACGTCCTGACTTTC. It specifies CSASLGDHLSGANVLTF.

This clonotype was seen at least ten times. J is TRBJ2-7 and V is TRBV7-2, with D possibly being TRBD2 (5 bases). Germline V lookup: CDR1 SGHTA, CDR2 FQGNSA. V gave up 3 bases and J gave up 13 bases, with 19 bases separating them. The CDR3 extends over 13 amino acids. The CDR3 sequence is CASSFNSPQTKYF. Here the CDR3 DNA reads TGTGCCAGCAGCTTCAACTCCCCACAGACTAAATACTTC.

The table lists this clonotype with many counts. The CDR3 region has the DNA TGCAGTACGAGCCCCCTAGCGGGAGGGGGGGAGACCCAGTACTTC. Translation gives CSTSPLAGGGETQYF. The rearrangement uses TRBV20-1 and TRBJ2-5; the match to TRBD2 covers 12 bases. The CDR3 has 15 amino acids. With V trimmed by 8 bases and J by 5 bases, 12 bases remained unmatched. In germline, CDR1 is DFQATT, CDR2 SNEGSKA (reference sequence).

This clonotype has a count of ten or more. The chain combines TRBV15 with TRBJ2-1; 8 nucleotides match TRBD2. The CDR3 contains 16 residues. The junction had 5 bases not matched to a gene; V was cut back by 1 base and J by 3 bases. Germline CDR1 is LNHNV and CDR2 is YYDKDF (reference sequence). CDR3: CATSRGDSGDYNEQFF. DNA of the CDR3: TGTGCCACCAGCAGAGGAGATAGCGGGGACTACAATGAGCAGTTCTTC. Variable domain in full (rest from reference TRBV15 and TRBJ2-1): DAMVIQNPRYQVTQFGKPVTLSCSQTLNHNVMYWYQQKSSQAPKLLFHYYDKDFNNEADTPDNFQSRRPNTSFCFLDIRSPGLGDTAMYLCATSRGDSGDYNEQFFGPGTRLTVL.